Listed below are T cell receptor beta chains from one sample, sequenced in a study of T cell responses to AZD1222 COVID-19 vaccine. The method was immunoSEQ multiplex PCR; TCRdb's version includes in-frame clones alone and lacks a portion of them. The sample carries approximately 150,000 clones, 80% to 90% recorded once. The material was peripheral blood, obtained 28 days after the second dose of the MenACWY control vaccine. The receptor source for this set is an adult who received the MenACWY meningococcal vaccine as a control. Each CDR3 is given with its conserved first and last residue. The D gene is left open where the match is weak. A clone size is listed for some rows: how often the clone was seen (once, few, many), or a class if it is expanded.

d_gene	v_gene	j_gene	abundance	CDR3nt	CDR3aa
-	TRBV28	TRBJ2-7	-	TGTGCCAGCAGTTCACCTGCGGGCGCAGGCCACGAGCAGTACTTC	CASSSPAGAGHEQYF
-	TRBV28	TRBJ1-1	-	TGTGCCAGCAGCACTATGGGGATGAACACTGAAGCTTTCTTT	CASSTMGMNTEAFF
-	TRBV3-1/TRBV3-2	TRBJ2-3	-	TGTGCCAGCAGCCAAGATAGTTCAGATACGCAGTATTTT	CASSQDSSDTQYF
-	TRBV12-3/TRBV12-4	TRBJ2-7	-	TGTGCCAGCAGCTCCGGTCCCTACGAGCAGTACTTC	CASSSGPYEQYF
-	TRBV9	TRBJ2-1	-	TGTGCCAGCAGCCTAAGTGGTGCAGGGACCAATGAGCAGTTCTTC	CASSLSGAGTNEQFF
TRBD1	TRBV29-1	TRBJ1-5	-	TGCAGCGTTAAATGGACAGGGTGGAACCAGCCCCAGCATTTT	CSVKWTGWNQPQHF
-	TRBV19	TRBJ1-3	-	TGTGCCAGTAGTACCAGCGGGCCCGGCTCTGGAAACACCATATATTTT	CASSTSGPGSGNTIYF
TRBD1	TRBV6-5	TRBJ1-5	-	TGTGCCAGCAGGGGGACAGACCAACAGCCCCAGCATTTT	CASRGTDQQPQHF
TRBD2	TRBV19	TRBJ2-3	-	TGTGCCAGTAGTATAGGCGGGAGTAGCACAGATACGCAGTATTTT	CASSIGGSSTDTQYF
-	TRBV7-8	TRBJ1-1	-	TGTGCCAGCAGCTTAGGGGATCGGCTCCCTGTGGCTTTCTTT	CASSLGDRLPVAFF
-	TRBV18	TRBJ2-2	-	TGTGCCAGCTCACCGGGGACCGGTACCGGGGAGCTGTTTTTT	CASSPGTGTGELFF
-	TRBV24-1	TRBJ2-1	-	TGTGCCATCAGAGGACCAGACAATGAGCAGTTCTTC	CAIRGPDNEQFF
TRBD2	TRBV30	TRBJ2-5	once	TGTGCCTGGGGTAGCGGGGCAGAGACCCAGTACTTC	CAWGSGAETQYF
TRBD2	TRBV3-1/TRBV3-2	TRBJ2-3	once	TGTGCCAGCAGCCGGCAGCGGGAGGTGTCAGATACGCAGTATTTT	CASSRQREVSDTQYF
TRBD2	TRBV7-9	TRBJ2-2	few	TGTGCCAGCAGCTTAGTAGCGGGAATCGGGGAGCTGTTTTTT	CASSLVAGIGELFF
-	TRBV19	TRBJ2-1	-	TGTGCCAGTAGGGTAGCGGAAACCGCCTACAATGAGCAGTTCTTC	CASRVAETAYNEQFF
-	TRBV5-6	TRBJ1-5	-	TGTGCCAGCAGCTTGCGAGGGAATAGCGTTCAGCCCCAGCATTTT	CASSLRGNSVQPQHF
-	TRBV14	TRBJ2-5	-	TGTGCCAGCAGCCAAGGGACTGCTCCCCGCGTGACCCAGTACTTC	CASSQGTAPRVTQYF
TRBD1	TRBV28	TRBJ1-2	-	TGTGCCAGCAGTCCCCGGGACAGAATCTTCTATGGCTACACCTTC	CASSPRDRIFYGYTF
-	TRBV20-1	TRBJ2-5	-	TGCAGTGCTAGTGGGGGTGAGGAGACCCAGTACTTC	CSASGGEETQYF
TRBD2	TRBV5-4	TRBJ2-3	few	TGTGCCAGCAGCGGGGGGGGACCAGCCGACACAGATACGCAGTATTTT	CASSGGGPADTDTQYF
-	TRBV27	TRBJ2-7	-	TGTGCCAGCAGTCTCCGACTGAGTCCCCTCTCCGAGCAGTACTTC	CASSLRLSPLSEQYF
-	TRBV5-1	TRBJ1-6	-	TGCGCCAGCAGCTTGGAGGCGGGGGTAAATTCACCCCTCCACTTT	CASSLEAGVNSPLHF
TRBD1	TRBV28	TRBJ2-7	-	TGTGCCAGCAGTAGCCTGACAGGGCCTACCTACGAGCAGTACTTC	CASSSLTGPTYEQYF
-	TRBV7-2	TRBJ2-2	-	TGTGCCAGCAGCCAACTAGCAAGGGCCGGGGAGCTGTTTTTT	CASSQLARAGELFF
-	TRBV4-1	TRBJ1-2	-	TGCGCCAGCAGCCAAACGCTAGCGGGCTACACCTTC	CASSQTLAGYTF
TRBD1	TRBV7-2	TRBJ1-6	-	TGTGCCAGCAGCGTTCGACAGGGTTCTTCACCCCTCCACTTT	CASSVRQGSSPLHF
-	TRBV27	TRBJ2-7	-	TGTGCCAGCAGTTCGGCGGGGCAAACCTACGAGCAGTACTTC	CASSSAGQTYEQYF
-	TRBV6-2/TRBV6-3	TRBJ1-6	-	TGTGCCAGCAGTTTCCCCCGTCGTTCCGACTCCTATAATTCACCCCTCCACTTT	CASSFPRRSDSYNSPLHF
-	TRBV11-2	TRBJ2-7	-	TGTGCCAGCAGCCCAATCTGGGGTCAGTCTCCCCACGAGCAGTACTTC	CASSPIWGQSPHEQYF
-	TRBV7-9	TRBJ1-1	-	TGTGCCAGCAGCCCACAGGGAACCAGCACTGAAGCTTTCTTT	CASSPQGTSTEAFF
-	TRBV7-2	TRBJ1-1	-	TGTGCCAGCAGCTTAGTGGTCATCCTCTCGAACACTGAAGCTTTCTTT	CASSLVVILSNTEAFF
TRBD2	TRBV18	TRBJ2-7	-	TGTGCCAGCTCACCACAGAGGACTAGCGGCTACGAGCAGTACTTC	CASSPQRTSGYEQYF
-	TRBV19	TRBJ2-5	-	TGTGCCAGTAGTCAGGTACAAGAGACCCAGTACTTC	CASSQVQETQYF
-	TRBV28	TRBJ2-1	-	TGTGCCAGCAGTCTGTCTATTATAATACACAATGAGCAGTTCTTC	CASSLSIIIHNEQFF
-	TRBV19	TRBJ1-5	-	TGTGCCAGTAGTATAAAGACGGATCAGCCCCAGCATTTT	CASSIKTDQPQHF
TRBD1	TRBV4-2	TRBJ1-4	-	TGTGCCAGCAGCCCTCGGGGGACAGCAACTAATGAAAAACTGTTTTTT	CASSPRGTATNEKLFF
-	TRBV5-1	TRBJ1-2	-	TGCGCCAGCAGCTTCATACAGGGTGGTGGCTACACCTTC	CASSFIQGGGYTF
TRBD1	TRBV18	TRBJ1-1	-	TGTGCCAGCTCACCTCGAGTCCCGGGACAGGGAACGGGAACTGAAGCTTTCTTT	CASSPRVPGQGTGTEAFF
-	TRBV27	TRBJ1-2	-	TGTGCCAGCAGTTCATCAGAGTACTTTAGAGGGTACACCTTC	CASSSSEYFRGYTF
-	TRBV30	TRBJ2-4	-	TGTGCCTGGAGTGTACCTGAGCGGGCGGACATTCAGTACTTC	CAWSVPERADIQYF
TRBD2	TRBV4-3	TRBJ2-4	-	TGCGCCAGCAGCCAAGATGGGGCGGGAGGGGACATTCAGTACTTC	CASSQDGAGGDIQYF
-	TRBV19	TRBJ1-1	-	TGTGCCAGTTGGCCGGGAACGATGAACACTGAAGCTTTCTTT	CASWPGTMNTEAFF
-	TRBV6-2/TRBV6-3	TRBJ1-5	few	TGTGCCAGCAGCCGTATGGCCCGCCATCAGCCCCAGCATTTT	CASSRMARHQPQHF
-	TRBV3-1/TRBV3-2	TRBJ1-1	-	TGTGCCAGCAGCCAAGCGGGCTCGGGTCGAGGGACTGAAGCTTTCTTT	CASSQAGSGRGTEAFF
TRBD2	TRBV7-2	TRBJ2-1	-	TGTGCCAGCAGCTTACGGGAACTAGCGGGAGTAGGTGAATACAATGAGCAGTTCTTC	CASSLRELAGVGEYNEQFF
-	TRBV6-2/TRBV6-3	TRBJ1-5	once	TGTGCCAGCAGTTACTCAGGGTTCCCCCAGCATTTT	CASSYSGFPQHF
TRBD2	TRBV25-1	TRBJ2-7	few	TGTGCCAGCAGTGCGAGCGGGAGCTCCTACGAGCAGTACTTC	CASSASGSSYEQYF
-	TRBV30	TRBJ1-3	-	TGTGCCTGGAGTGCACGGGACACCATATATTTT	CAWSARDTIYF
TRBD1	TRBV7-2	TRBJ1-1	-	TGTGCCAGCAGCTTAGGGGGACAGGGGGCGCGGGGCACTGAAGCTTTCTTT	CASSLGGQGARGTEAFF